This TCR beta chain originates from a study of T cells in Graves' hyperthyroidism and ophthalmopathy. The source material, RNA transcripts, was used to amplify TCR beta CDR3 regions. An initial round of RT-PCR targeting the TCR CDR3 relied on the HTBI primer set. MiXCR, applied by TCRdb to the multiplex PCR reads, yields one record per CDR3 protein. The sample consists of roughly 500,000 distinct CDR3 sequences, over 35% of them appearing once. This clonotype was seen a handful of times. No antigen is known for it. Study outcomes and limitations: Among thyroid clonotypes expanded above 0.001, most also appeared in blood. In simple terms, a model built on 13 V-J features told ophthalmopathy apart from stable hyperthyroidism. The model made its ophthalmopathy prediction, and onset followed a median about 5.9 months later.

Patients were excluded because of uncontrolled infection, other autoimmune disease, pregnancy or lactation. This CDR3 is built from 15 residues. The germline V gene encodes CDR1 SGDLS and CDR2 YYNGEE. V lost 0 bases to trimming and J lost 1 base, with 8 bases between them. The source is an adult woman with Graves' disease, either hyperthyroidism or ophthalmopathy (not recorded which). The chain employs TRBV9 and TRBJ1-5; D not resolved. The source material was peripheral blood or thyroid tissue (not recorded which). The CDR3 sequence is CASSVGGQSNQPQHF. CDR3 nucleotide sequence: TGTGCCAGCAGCGTAGGCGGGCAGAGCAATCAGCCCCAGCATTTT.